These 2 T cell receptor beta chains came from one sample sequenced in a study of T cell responses to AZD1222 COVID-19 vaccine. Assay used: immunoSEQ multiplex PCR; TCRdb lists only in-frame clones, some missing. The table has approximately 49,000 clones, roughly 84% seen once. Specimen: peripheral blood, collected on day 0 of MenACWY control vaccination. These receptors originate from an adult in good health.

V and J are TRBV2 and TRBJ1-2; no firm D call. Between the trimmed V and J ends, which lost 5 bases and 4 bases, there was a span of 14 bases. The length of the CDR3 is 14 residues. Germline-derived CDR1 and CDR2 are SNHLY and FYNNEI. The CDR3 region has the DNA TGTGCCAGCAGTCCCTCAGCCAGCGGCTATGGCTACACCTTC. This encodes CASSPSASGYGYTF.

The chain combines TRBV9 with TRBJ2-3, with 8 bases matching TRBD1. Germline assignment: CDR1 SGDLS and CDR2 YYNGEE. The CDR3 has 16 residues. J was trimmed by 2 bases and V by 4 bases; bases with no gene match: 9. CDR3 nucleotides: TGTGCCAGCAGCTCCGGGACAGGAACAATCACAGATACGCAGTATTTT. It specifies CASSSGTGTITDTQYF.